This T cell receptor beta chain was sequenced for a study of blood T cell repertoires in COVID-19. The wider study: Italy, Spain and the United States were the sources of the convalescent and acute COVID-19 samples. PBMCs, B-cell-depleted T cells, or T cells provided the cDNA or gDNA that made up the material.

In the case of this clone: The junction departs from germline at one end; a sequencing error may be responsible.

Per the study methods: Reference gene primer amplification gave estimated nucleated cell counts. The method was immunoSEQ multiplex PCR; TCRdb's version includes in-frame clones alone and lacks a portion of them. That table supplies the V and J calls and clone size; D and trimming were determined from the DNA. In the table there are a few hundred thousand clones, 70% to 90% of which are singletons. This CDR3 region has 15 residues. The germline V gene has CDR1 SGHTA and CDR2 FQGNSA. The TCR originated in a woman aged 45-65 years with acute or convalescent COVID-19. J is TRBJ2-6 and V is TRBV7-2; D is undetermined. Sequenced: peripheral blood. The CDR3: CASSLERSGANVLTF. The CDR3 DNA is TGTGCCAGCAGCTTAGAGCGCTCTGGTGCCAACGTCCTGACTTTC.